The clone carrying this T cell receptor beta chain was seen more than once but under ten times. What it binds is unknown. The source of the sample is a study of post-analysis software for immune sequencing data. Regarding the study as a whole: Controls had lower frequencies than patients of a handful of TRBV segments, which included TRBV5-6, TRBV5-1 and TRBV20-1.

Unique molecular identifiers had been added to the TCR beta cDNA libraries. TCRdb independently ran MiXCR on the PCR reads; one entry per CDR3 protein. The table records roughly 410,000 distinct CDR3 sequences, approximately 33% of them present only once. The CDR3 has 15 residues. The V end was cut by 3 bases, the J end by 0 bases, with 12 bases between. The germline CDR1 and CDR2 sequences are ENHRY and SYGVKD. This sequence joins TRBV10-3 and TRBJ2-7; a possible D gene is TRBD1 (5 bases). This TCR derives from a girl aged 5-17 years with multiple sclerosis. Sequences were obtained from blood. CDR3 sequence: CAISDPGSVSYEQYF. Here the CDR3 DNA reads TGTGCCATCAGTGACCCAGGGTCAGTCTCCTACGAGCAGTACTTC.